These 4 T cell receptor beta chains came from one sample sequenced in a study of early T cells in non-severe SARS-CoV-2 infection. In TCRdb, the 5' RACE reads were re-called with MiXCR into one record per CDR3 protein. Of 80,000 to 95,000 distinct CDR3 sequences in the sample, approximately 14% were seen once. Sequences were obtained from whole blood. The source of these receptors is an adult who was a healthcare worker with PCR-confirmed SARS-CoV-2 infection or an uninfected control (not recorded which).

At least ten counts were recorded for this clonotype. The rearrangement uses TRBV9 and TRBJ2-1; unclear D gene. Germline CDR1 and CDR2: SGDLS and YYNGEE. Trimming pared 0 bases from V and 4 bases from J, leaving 14 bases between. The CDR3 has 16 amino acids. CDR3 sequence: CASSVGITYTYNEQFF. CDR3 nucleotide sequence: TGTGCCAGCAGCGTAGGTATTACGTACACTTACAATGAGCAGTTCTTC.

This clonotype was counted ten times or more. V gene TRBV3-1 combines with J gene TRBJ2-3; 8 nucleotides align to TRBD2. V lost 4 bases, J lost 8 bases, and 14 bases stayed unmatched. The CDR3 runs to 16 residues. Germline assignment: CDR1 LGHDT and CDR2 YNNKEL (reference sequence). Here the CDR3 reads CASSPRGGQSGATQYF. Here the CDR3 DNA reads TGTGCCAGCAGCCCCCGGGGGGGCCAGTCAGGAGCTACGCAGTATTTT.

The rearrangement uses TRBV28 and TRBJ1-1, with 9 bases aligning to TRBD1. CDR3 size: 20 residues. Looked up from germline, CDR1 is MDHEN and CDR2 is SYDVKM. With 3 bases clipped from V and 4 bases from J, the junction kept 21 bases outside the gene matches. In DNA form, the CDR3 reads TGTGCCAGCAGTTTGCTCACCCTATACCGGGACAGGGCTGGAGGCACTGAAGCTTTCTTT. It is translated as CASSLLTLYRDRAGGTEAFF.

To note about this clonotype: Its ends do not fully match the called genes, so a read error is possible. The rearrangement joins TRBV5-1 to TRBJ2-4; 8 bases map to TRBD1. The CDR3 spans 16 residues. The germline V gene has CDR1 SGHRS and CDR2 YFSETQ. The CDR3 DNA sequence: TGCACCAGCAGCCTTAGGACAGGGCTAGCCAAAAACATTCAGTACTTC. This sequence encodes CTSSLRTGLAKNIQYF. The full variable domain, in which reference TRBV5-1 and TRBJ2-4 provide the parts outside the CDR3, is KAGVTQTPRYLIKTRGQQVTLSCSPISGHRSVSWYQQTPGQGLQFLFEYFSETQRNKGNFPGRFSGRQFSNSRSEMNVSTLELGDSALYLCTSSLRTGLAKNIQYFGAGTRLSVL.